This T cell receptor beta chain was obtained from a study of technical replicates of blood from several donors. The method was immunoSEQ multiplex PCR; TCRdb's version includes in-frame clones alone and lacks a portion of them. The sample lists more than 65,000 clones, about 96% occurring once. The CDR3 extends over 13 amino acids. Germline CDR1 and CDR2: SNHLY and FYNNEI. The V end lost 7 bases, the J end lost 5 bases, and 14 bases lay between the germline ends. The material sequenced was T cells isolated from PBMCs. The sequence was collected from a human donor in good health. The chain combines TRBV2 with TRBJ2-5; possibly TRBD1 for D (6 bases). The CDR3 bases are TGTGCCAGCATGCGACCAGGGGATGAGACCCAGTACTTC. It yields the protein CASMRPGDETQYF. The full variable domain, with the rest looked up from reference TRBV2 and TRBJ2-5, is EPEVTQTPSHQVTQMGQEVILRCVPISNHLYFYWYRQILGQKVEFLVSFYNNEISEKSEIFDDQFSVERPDGSNFTLKIRSTKLEDSAMYFCASMRPGDETQYFGPGTRLLVL.